A single sample is the source of the 23 T cell receptor beta chains below, sequenced in a study of T cell responses to AZD1222 COVID-19 vaccine (dated by TCRdb to 2020 to 2023). The library relied on the immunoSEQ multiplex PCR assay. Here the immuneACCESS table is served through TCRdb, limited to in-frame sequences with V and J called. Missing clones are a known gap in these copies; in checked studies unresolved V genes cover under half, and the rest lacks a known reason. Within this sample are about 100,000 clones, with approximately 90% of them counted one time only. The ten largest clones add up to less than 7.5% of the sample. The time point label, read with the paper, signifies: about 28 days (+/-7) after the second vaccine dose. Source: peripheral blood, taken 28 days after the second AZD1222 dose. The source is an adult who received the AZD1222 COVID-19 vaccine.

The chain recombines TRBV21-1 with TRBJ2-1; the table's TRBD2 call for D was not verified on the DNA. TRBV21-1 corresponds to a pseudogene. The CDR3 extends over 16 amino acids. As DNA, the CDR3 is TGTGCCAGCAGCAAAAGAACTAGCGGGGGGGCCTGTGAGCAGTTCTTC. This sequence encodes CASSKRTSGGACEQFF.

The chain employs TRBV18 and TRBJ1-1; possibly TRBD1 for D (5 bases). This CDR3 spans 15 amino acids. With 3 bases removed from V and 3 bases from J, the gap between germline ends came to 14 bases. CDR1 KGHSH and CDR2 LQKENI come from the germline V gene. The CDR3 loop reads CASSPVQWGDTEAFF. CDR3 nucleotides: TGTGCCAGCTCACCGGTACAGTGGGGGGACACTGAAGCTTTCTTT.

The chain links TRBV11-2 to TRBJ2-7; D might be TRBD1 (6 bases). The V end lost 3 bases, the J end lost 5 bases, and 14 bases lay between the germline ends. In germline, CDR1 is SGHAT, CDR2 FQNNGV. The CDR3 runs to 14 residues. The CDR3 bases are TGTGCCAGCAGCTTTAGTGTAGGGGGAGACGAGCAGTACTTC. Its translation is CASSFSVGGDEQYF. Looking up the rest from reference TRBV11-2 and TRBJ2-7 gives the full variable domain: EAGVAQSPRYKIIEKRQSVAFWCNPISGHATLYWYQQILGQGPKLLIQFQNNGVVDDSQLPKDRFSAERLKGVDSTLKIQPAKLEDSAVYLCASSFSVGGDEQYFGPGTRLTVT.

This sequence joins TRBV18 and TRBJ2-2, with TRBD1 identical over 7 bases. The CDR3 consists of 15 residues. Trimming at V came to 2 bases and at J to 6 bases, leaving 6 bases not matched to a gene. Germline CDR1 reads KGHSH; CDR2 reads LQKENI. The CDR3 loop is CASSPAVQGAGELFF. For the CDR3, the DNA is TGTGCCAGCTCACCAGCTGTCCAGGGGGCCGGGGAGCTGTTTTTT. The variable domain in full, with the rest retrieved from reference TRBV18 and TRBJ2-2, is NAGVMQNPRHLVRRRGQEARLRCSPMKGHSHVYWYRQLPEEGLKFMVYLQKENIIDESGMPKERFSAEFPKEGPSILRIQQVVRGDSAAYFCASSPAVQGAGELFFGEGSRLTVL.

CDR3 sequence (DNA): TGTGCCAGCAGTCTACGGACAGGGAATGAAAAACTGTTTTTT. Translated: CASSLRTGNEKLFF. The chain recombines TRBV28 with TRBJ1-4, with 8 bases matching TRBD1. This CDR3 is 14 amino acids long. V lost 5 bases and J lost 5; bases outside the gene matches: 4. Germline CDR1 is MDHEN and CDR2 is SYDVKM.

This chain uses TRBV12-3 or TRBV12-4 with TRBJ1-4, with D possibly matching TRBD1 (5 bases). This CDR3 is built from 13 residues. Trimming left V 3 bases short and J 10 bases short, with 12 bases between. CDR3 in amino acids: CASSLQGLGKLFF. In DNA, the CDR3 is TGTGCCAGCAGTTTGCAGGGTTTAGGAAAACTGTTTTTT.

The chain has TRBV11-2 and TRBJ2-3; 8 nucleotides match TRBD2. Germline trimming cut 2 bases from V and 1 base from J; bases unmatched to any gene: 2. This CDR3 has 15 residues. The germline gives CDR1 SGHAT, CDR2 FQNNGV. Written as DNA, the CDR3 is TGTGCCAGCAGCTTAACGGGAGGGGGCACAGATACGCAGTATTTT. Amino acids: CASSLTGGGTDTQYF. Full variable domain (outside the CDR3, taken from reference TRBV11-2 and TRBJ2-3): EAGVAQSPRYKIIEKRQSVAFWCNPISGHATLYWYQQILGQGPKLLIQFQNNGVVDDSQLPKDRFSAERLKGVDSTLKIQPAKLEDSAVYLCASSLTGGGTDTQYFGPGTRLTVL.

The V call is TRBV7-9, the J call TRBJ1-2; the D is unclear. The ends were cut back, 2 bases at V and 4 bases at J, with 5 bases in the middle. CDR3 length: 12 residues. Looked up from germline, CDR1 is SEHNR and CDR2 is FQNEAQ (reference sequence). The CDR3 spells CASSLLSYGYTF. CDR3 in DNA: TGTGCCAGCAGCTTACTTAGCTATGGCTACACCTTC.

The rearrangement joins TRBV21-1 to TRBJ1-6; TRBD1, the table's D call, lacks a check against the DNA. TRBV21-1 is a recognized pseudogene. The CDR3 is made up of 15 amino acids. DNA of the CDR3: TGTGCCAGCAGCAAAGCGGGACAGGGGAATTCACCCCTCCACTTT. It encodes CASSKAGQGNSPLHF.

V is TRBV24-1 and J is TRBJ2-1, with 9 bases that match TRBD2. V dropped 7 bases and J dropped 0; count of bases not matched to a gene: 12. This CDR3 comprises 18 residues. Germline V gene data show CDR1 as KGHDR and CDR2 as SFDVKD. The CDR3 here is CATSTGTSSLSSYNEQFF. The CDR3 DNA is TGTGCCACCAGCACAGGGACTAGCAGCCTGAGCTCCTACAATGAGCAGTTCTTC.

V and J are TRBV5-1 and TRBJ2-5, with D possibly being TRBD2 (7 bases). V lost 5 bases, J lost 6 bases, and 14 bases lay in between. This CDR3 is built from 13 residues. Germline values: CDR1 SGHRS, CDR2 YFSETQ. CDR3 amino acids: CASSGGGVKTQYF. The CDR3, as DNA: TGCGCCAGCAGTGGGGGGGGCGTGAAGACCCAGTACTTC.

The genes are TRBV28 and TRBJ2-1, with 10 bases lining up with TRBD2. After removal of 11 bases from V and 2 bases from J, the junction contained 12 bases not matched to a gene. Germline loops: CDR1 MDHEN, CDR2 SYDVKM. The CDR3 is 16 residues long. DNA of the CDR3: TGTGCCGCAGGGGGACTAGCGCCCCCCCCCTACAATGAGCAGTTCTTC. Translation gives CAAGGLAPPPYNEQFF.

CDR3 DNA sequence: TGTGCCAGCAGCTTGTGGGACACTTCCTACGAGCAGTACTTC. It translates to CASSLWDTSYEQYF. The chain carries TRBV5-5 and TRBJ2-7, with D possibly being TRBD1 (6 bases). Trimming left V 1 base short and J 1 base short, with 9 bases between. The CDR3 has 14 amino acids. Germline V gene lookup returns CDR1 SGHKS and CDR2 YYEKEE (reference sequence).

The V call is TRBV7-2, the J call TRBJ1-2; D not certain. V was clipped by 5 bases and J by 4 bases, with 14 bases between them. This CDR3 region has 14 residues. Germline loops: CDR1 SGHTA, CDR2 FQGNSA. The CDR3 DNA follows: TGTGCCAGCAGCCCATCCAGGATCGCCTATGGCTACACCTTC. Translated: CASSPSRIAYGYTF.

The rearrangement joins TRBV12-3 or TRBV12-4 to TRBJ2-2, with 7 nucleotides matching TRBD1. V was pared by 6 bases and J by 5 bases, with 3 bases of the junction left unmatched. This CDR3 comprises 13 residues. CDR3 region: CASRLQGTGELFF. CDR3 bases: TGTGCCAGCAGGTTACAGGGGACCGGGGAGCTGTTTTTT.

J is TRBJ2-7 and V is TRBV5-1; a possible D gene is TRBD1 (7 bases). Germline values: CDR1 SGHRS, CDR2 YFSETQ. V lost 3 bases and J 3 bases, leaving 16 bases between the germline ends. CDR3 length: 15 amino acids. DNA of the CDR3: TGCGCCAGCAGCTCAGGCCCAGGGGGGCACTACGAGCAGTACTTC. As protein: CASSSGPGGHYEQYF.

The CDR3 region has the DNA TGTGCCAGCAGTGAAGGGGGGCTTAGCAATCAGCCCCAGCATTTT. Encoded protein: CASSEGGLSNQPQHF. The V gene is TRBV2, the J gene TRBJ1-5; D may be TRBD1 (6 bases). Germline CDR1 and CDR2: SNHLY and FYNNEI. Trimming removed 1 base from V and 0 bases from J, with 7 bases in between. This CDR3 spans 15 amino acids.

The chain joins TRBV6-5 to TRBJ1-5, with no clear D. Trimming stripped 7 bases from V and 7 bases from J, with 11 bases between. The CDR3 contains 12 residues. The germline CDR1 and CDR2 sequences are MNHEY and SVGAGI. The CDR3 bases are TGTGCCAGCACCCGACAAGACCAGCCCCAGCATTTT. Translated: CASTRQDQPQHF.

The V call is TRBV18, the J call TRBJ1-6; D remains unclear. CDR3 size: 13 residues. In germline, CDR1 is KGHSH, CDR2 LQKENI. The V end was cut by 4 bases, the J end by 5 bases, with 6 bases between. The CDR3 DNA reads TGTGCCAGCTCACTTATGGATAATTCACCCCTCCACTTT. Encoded protein: CASSLMDNSPLHF.

This clone occurred a few times. V usage is TRBV10-3 and J usage is TRBJ1-1; D call uncertain. CDR3 length: 12 residues. Trimming took off 4 bases at V and 8 bases at J, with 11 bases between the two ends. CDR1 and CDR2 (germline): ENHRY, SYGVKD. In DNA form, the CDR3 reads TGTGCCATCAGTGTGGCCAGCGGAGAAGCTTTCTTT. Protein: CAISVASGEAFF.

Details on this clone: Sequence at one end of the junction differs from germline and may be a read error. The rearrangement uses TRBV6-5 and TRBJ2-1; no clear D gene. The CDR3 runs to 10 residues. The germline V gene encodes CDR1 MNHEY and CDR2 SVGAGI. For the CDR3, the DNA is TGTGCCAGCGGTTACAATGAGCAGTTCTTC. Encoded protein: CASGYNEQFF.

The V call is TRBV14, the J call TRBJ1-6; D is uncertain. There are 11 residues in the CDR3. Germline-derived CDR1 and CDR2 are SGHDN and FVKESK. V was cut by 1 base and J by 10 bases, with 2 bases left in between. CDR3 bases: TGTGCCAGCAGCCAAGCCTCACCCCTCCACTTT. Its protein is CASSQASPLHF.

This clone was counted only a few times. Here the CDR3 reads CASSPGRVSNQPQHF. CDR3 in DNA: TGTGCCAGTAGTCCCGGCAGAGTTAGCAATCAGCCCCAGCATTTT. The chain employs TRBV19 and TRBJ1-5, with unresolved D. The V end was cut by 5 bases, the J end by 0 bases, with 11 bases between. The CDR3 spans 15 residues. The germline CDR1 and CDR2 sequences are LNHDA and SQIVND (reference sequence).